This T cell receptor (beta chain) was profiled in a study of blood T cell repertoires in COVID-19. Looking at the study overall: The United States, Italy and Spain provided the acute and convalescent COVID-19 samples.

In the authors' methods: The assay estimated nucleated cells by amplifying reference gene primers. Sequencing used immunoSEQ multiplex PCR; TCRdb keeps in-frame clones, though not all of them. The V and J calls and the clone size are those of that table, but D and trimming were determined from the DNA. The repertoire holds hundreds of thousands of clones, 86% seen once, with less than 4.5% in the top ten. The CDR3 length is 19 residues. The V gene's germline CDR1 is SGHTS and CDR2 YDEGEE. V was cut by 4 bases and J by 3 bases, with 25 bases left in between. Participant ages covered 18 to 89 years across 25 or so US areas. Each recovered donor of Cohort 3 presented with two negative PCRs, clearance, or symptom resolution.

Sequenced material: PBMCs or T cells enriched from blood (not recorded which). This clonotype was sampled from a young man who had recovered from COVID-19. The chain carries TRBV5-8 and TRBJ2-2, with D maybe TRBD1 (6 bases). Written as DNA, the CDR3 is TGTGCCAGCAGCGTGGGCTACAGGGCCGTTAGAGTGTACACCGGGGAGCTGTTTTTT. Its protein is CASSVGYRAVRVYTGELFF. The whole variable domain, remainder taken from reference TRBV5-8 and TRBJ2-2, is EAGVTQSPTHLIKTRGQQATLRCSPISGHTSVYWYQQALGLGLQFLLWYDEGEERNRGNFPPRFSGRQFPNYSSELNVNALELEDSALYLCASSVGYRAVRVYTGELFFGEGSRLTVL.